These 3 T cell receptor beta chains were sequenced from one sample in a study of cytomegalovirus exposure and HLA in healthy donors. Generated by immunoSEQ multiplex PCR, the TCRdb table keeps only in-frame clones and is missing some. In the table there are about 110,000 clones, about nine tenths of which are singletons. Sequencing was performed on PBMCs. These receptors were collected from a woman between 18 and 29 years old in good health and CMV-seronegative.

The chain is built from TRBV6-5 and TRBJ1-3, with TRBD1 identical over 11 bases. Germline V CDR1 and CDR2: MNHEY, SVGAGI. The CDR3 is 15 amino acids. V was pared by 4 bases and J by 6 bases, with 5 bases of the junction left unmatched. The CDR3 loop is CASSSWTGGVNTIYF. The CDR3, as DNA: TGTGCCAGCAGTTCGTGGACAGGGGGCGTAAACACCATATATTTT.

This chain links TRBV7-9 with TRBJ1-2; no firm D call. CDR3 length: 13 amino acids. Trimming took 5 bases from V and 6 from J, leaving 13 bases between them. From germline, CDR1 is SEHNR and CDR2 FQNEAQ (reference sequence). The CDR3 DNA reads as TGTGCCAGCAGCCTTGGACTGGGCGATGGCTACACCTTC. Its protein is CASSLGLGDGYTF.

The chain links TRBV19 to TRBJ2-3, with 8 positions matching TRBD1. The V segment lost 7 bases and the J segment 8 bases; nucleotides outside the gene matches: 20. The CDR3 has 17 residues. Germline V gene lookup returns CDR1 LNHDA and CDR2 SQIVND (reference sequence). CDR3 DNA sequence: TGTGCCAGTAACCCGAAGTGGCGACAGGGGCGAGAGGTTACGCAGTATTTT. Its translation: CASNPKWRQGREVTQYF.